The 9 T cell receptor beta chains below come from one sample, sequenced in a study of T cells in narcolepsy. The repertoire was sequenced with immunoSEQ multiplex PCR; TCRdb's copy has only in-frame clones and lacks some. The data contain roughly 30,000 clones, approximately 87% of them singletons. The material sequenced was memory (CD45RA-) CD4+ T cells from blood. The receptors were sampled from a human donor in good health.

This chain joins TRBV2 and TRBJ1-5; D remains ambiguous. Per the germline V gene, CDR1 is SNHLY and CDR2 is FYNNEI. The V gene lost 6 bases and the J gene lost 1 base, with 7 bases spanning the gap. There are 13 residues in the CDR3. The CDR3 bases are TGTGCCAGCAGGGGAGGGAGCAATCAGCCCCAGCATTTT. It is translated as CASRGGSNQPQHF.

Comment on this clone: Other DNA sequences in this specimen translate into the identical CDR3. CDR3 sequence: CASSLAGTGGGYTF. The CDR3 nucleotides are TGCGCCAGCAGCTTGGCCGGAACAGGGGGCGGCTACACCTTC. V is TRBV5-1 and J is TRBJ1-2, with 9 bases identical to TRBD1. Germline V gene sequence: CDR1 SGHRS, CDR2 YFSETQ. The V gene end was trimmed by 0 bases and the J gene end by 8 bases; junction bases not matched to a gene: 5. This CDR3 spans 14 amino acids. The entire variable domain, with the rest obtained from reference TRBV5-1 and TRBJ1-2, is as follows: KAGVTQTPRYLIKTRGQQVTLSCSPISGHRSVSWYQQTPGQGLQFLFEYFSETQRNKGNFPGRFSGRQFSNSRSEMNVSTLELGDSALYLCASSLAGTGGGYTFGSGTRLTVV.

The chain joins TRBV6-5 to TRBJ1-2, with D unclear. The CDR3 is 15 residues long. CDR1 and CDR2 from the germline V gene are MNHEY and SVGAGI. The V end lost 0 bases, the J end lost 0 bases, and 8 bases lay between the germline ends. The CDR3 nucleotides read TGTGCCAGCAGTTACTCCCGGGGTCCTAACTATGGCTACACCTTC. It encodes CASSYSRGPNYGYTF.

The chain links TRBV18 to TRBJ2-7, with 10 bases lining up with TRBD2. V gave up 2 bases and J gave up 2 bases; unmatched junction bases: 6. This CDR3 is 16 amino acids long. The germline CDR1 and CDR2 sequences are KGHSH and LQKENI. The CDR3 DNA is TGTGCCAGCTCACCAAGAGTAGCGGGAGGAACCTACGAGCAGTACTTC. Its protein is CASSPRVAGGTYEQYF.

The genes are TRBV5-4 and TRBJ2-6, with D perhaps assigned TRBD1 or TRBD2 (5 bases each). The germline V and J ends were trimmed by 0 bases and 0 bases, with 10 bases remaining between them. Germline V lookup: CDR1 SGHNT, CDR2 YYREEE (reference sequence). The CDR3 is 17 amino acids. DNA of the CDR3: TGTGCCAGCAGCTTGGTGAGGGGCGGCTCTGGGGCCAACGTCCTGACTTTC. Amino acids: CASSLVRGGSGANVLTF.

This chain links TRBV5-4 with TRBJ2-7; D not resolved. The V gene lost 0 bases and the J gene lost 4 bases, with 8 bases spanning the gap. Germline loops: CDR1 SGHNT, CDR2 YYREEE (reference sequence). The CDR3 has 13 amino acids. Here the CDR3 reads CASSLGSKYEQYF. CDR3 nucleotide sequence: TGTGCCAGCAGCTTGGGTTCTAAGTACGAGCAGTACTTC.

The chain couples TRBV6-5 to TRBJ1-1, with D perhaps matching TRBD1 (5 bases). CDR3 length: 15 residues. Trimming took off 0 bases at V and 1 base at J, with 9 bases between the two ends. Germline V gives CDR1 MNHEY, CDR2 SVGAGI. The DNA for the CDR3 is TGTGCCAGCAGTTACTCCGGGACCCCGAACACTGAAGCTTTCTTT. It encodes CASSYSGTPNTEAFF.

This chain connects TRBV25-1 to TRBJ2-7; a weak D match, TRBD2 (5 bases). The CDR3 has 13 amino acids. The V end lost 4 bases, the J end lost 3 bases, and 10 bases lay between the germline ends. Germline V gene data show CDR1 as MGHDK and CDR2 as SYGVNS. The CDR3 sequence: CASSGLISYEQYF. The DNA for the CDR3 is TGTGCCAGCAGTGGACTAATCAGCTACGAGCAGTACTTC.

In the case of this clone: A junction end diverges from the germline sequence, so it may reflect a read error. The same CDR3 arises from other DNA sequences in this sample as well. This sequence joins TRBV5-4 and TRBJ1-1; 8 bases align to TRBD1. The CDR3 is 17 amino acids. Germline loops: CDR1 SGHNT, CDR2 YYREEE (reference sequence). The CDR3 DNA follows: TGCGCCAGCAGCCCGGACAGGGTTCTTCTCATGAACACTGAAGCTTTCTTT. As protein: CASSPDRVLLMNTEAFF.